The T cell receptor (beta chain) under discussion was sequenced for a study of T-cell memory formation after mild COVID-19. Study in general: TCR clusters largely stayed donor specific. Overall study results and limits: The study found contracting CD4+ clones mainly in CM and EM and contracting CD8+ clones in EMRA. Several responding clones turned up in pre-infection memory, indicating that cross-reactive memory may have taken part.

This clonotype was counted a single time. Its specificity is unknown. cDNA libraries for TCR alpha and TCR beta, carrying sample barcodes and UMIs, came from 5'RACE with constant-segment primers. TCRdb re-analysed the 5' RACE reads in MiXCR, keeping a single row per CDR3 protein. The sample lists around 530,000 distinct CDR3 sequences; roughly 20% were seen once. The CDR3 length is 17 residues. The germline V gene has CDR1 SGHVS and CDR2 FQNEAQ. V dropped 4 bases and J dropped 6; count of bases not matched to a gene: 10. The specimen was PBMCs or a T cell subset sorted from them (not recorded which). The V call is TRBV7-8, the J call TRBJ2-3; 13 nucleotides align to TRBD2. The receptor was isolated from an adult woman who had mild COVID-19 (a few samples of this study predate the infection). Cell type and time point are not known. The chain's CDR3 is CASSWTGTSGMGDTQYF. The CDR3 DNA reads TGTGCCAGCAGCTGGACCGGGACTAGCGGGATGGGGGATACGCAGTATTTT.